The 12 T cell receptor beta chains in this list originate from one sample, sequenced in a study of blood T cells in healthy people across ages. Together with a sample-barcoded 5' primer, a J-beta primer mix was included in a second PCR lasting about 7 to 11 cycles. TCRdb reanalysed the 5' RACE reads using MiXCR and keeps one entry per CDR3 protein. The repertoire holds roughly 1,100,000 distinct CDR3 sequences, with under 30% as singletons. These sequences were also reported in another study, on T cells of mothers and their children.

Sequencing used blood. The receptors come from a girl aged 2 to 9 in good health.

The genes are TRBV7-9 and TRBJ1-4, with TRBD1 identical over 7 bases. Trimming removed 11 bases from V and 4 bases from J; junction bases left unmatched: 10. This CDR3 is 14 amino acids long. The germline V gene encodes CDR1 SEHNR and CDR2 FQNEAQ (reference sequence). The DNA for the CDR3 is TGTGCCGGCGGGGGGACAGCTTTTAATGAAAAACTGTTTTTT. Its protein is CAGGGTAFNEKLFF.

The V call is TRBV4-1, the J call TRBJ1-2; 11 positions agree with TRBD1. Trimming removed 4 bases from V and 8 bases from J; junction bases left unmatched: 9. Germline-derived CDR1 and CDR2 are MGHRA and YSYEKL. This CDR3 is built from 15 residues. The CDR3 loop reads CASSPGTGGARGYTF. In DNA, the CDR3 is TGCGCCAGCAGCCCGGGGACAGGGGGTGCGAGGGGCTACACCTTC.

The chain links TRBV27 to TRBJ2-1; D remains unclear. Deletions cut 1 base from V and 1 base from J, with 11 bases between. Germline V gives CDR1 MNHEY, CDR2 SMNVEV (reference sequence). The CDR3 loop spans 16 amino acids. The CDR3 region is CASSLFSSPSYNEQFF. The CDR3 DNA sequence: TGTGCCAGCAGTTTATTCAGTTCCCCATCCTACAATGAGCAGTTCTTC.

Turning to this clonotype: The junction does not match germline at one end; this may be a read error. The rearrangement uses TRBV7-2 and TRBJ2-1, with D possibly called TRBD1 or TRBD2 (6 bases each). This CDR3 spans 13 amino acids. Germline CDR1 reads SGHTA; CDR2 reads FQGNSA. The CDR3 region has the DNA TGCGCCAGCAGCTTAGTGCCGGGGGCTGAGCAGTTCTTC. Residues: CASSLVPGAEQFF.

The chain combines TRBV11-3 with TRBJ2-1, with 8 bases aligning to TRBD2. CDR1 is SGHNT and CDR2 is YENEEA in the germline V gene. Unmatched junction bases numbered 9, after V lost 4 bases and J lost 4 bases. This CDR3 has 16 residues. CDR3 coding DNA: TGTGCCAGCAGCTCAACCGGGACTAGGGCATACAATGAGCAGTTCTTC. Translating gives CASSSTGTRAYNEQFF.

This clonotype was counted only a few times. The rearrangement links TRBV29-1 to TRBJ1-1, with D perhaps matching TRBD1 (6 bases). Germline CDR1 SQVTM, CDR2 ANQGSEA. V lost 4 bases, J lost 5 bases, and 20 bases lay in between. This CDR3 is built from 15 residues. CDR3 in amino acids: CSVAHRQAMATEAFF. CDR3 bases: TGCAGCGTTGCCCATAGACAGGCCATGGCAACTGAAGCTTTCTTT. The whole variable domain, remainder taken from reference TRBV29-1 and TRBJ1-1, is SAVISQKPSRDICQRGTSLTIQCQVDSQVTMMFWYRQQPGQSLTLIATANQGSEATYESGFVIDKFPISRPNLTFSTLTVSNMSPEDSSIYLCSVAHRQAMATEAFFGQGTRLTVV.

The chain joins TRBV20-1 to TRBJ1-6; TRBD1 might be the D (6 bases). Trimming took 6 bases from V and 10 from J, leaving 16 bases between them. The CDR3 is 13 residues long. The germline gives CDR1 DFQATT, CDR2 SNEGSKA (reference sequence). CDR3 amino acids: CSASSGAGSPLHF. The CDR3 DNA sequence: TGCAGTGCCTCATCGGGGGCAGGCTCACCCCTCCACTTT.

The J gene is TRBJ1-5, the V gene TRBV20-1; D uncertain. This CDR3 region has 15 residues. The germline gives CDR1 DFQATT, CDR2 SNEGSKA (reference sequence). Between the trimmed V and J ends, which lost 0 bases and 4 bases, there was a span of 13 bases. The CDR3 is CSARDLGTANQPQHF. CDR3 sequence (DNA): TGCAGTGCTAGAGATCTAGGAACAGCTAATCAGCCCCAGCATTTT.

The chain carries TRBV12-5 and TRBJ2-3; D gene ambiguous. The CDR3 totals 13 residues. V gave up 2 bases and J gave up 2 bases, with 5 bases separating them. CDR1 and CDR2 (germline): LGHNT, FRNRAP. CDR3 loop: CASGLPSTDTQYF. CDR3 sequence (DNA): TGTGCTAGTGGTTTGCCTTCCACAGATACGCAGTATTTT.

This rearrangement joins TRBV4-1 to TRBJ2-4; 8 bases agree with TRBD1. The ends lost 3 bases at V and 0 bases at J; junction bases unmatched: 10. CDR3 size: 18 residues. Germline CDR1 is MGHRA and CDR2 is YSYEKL. CDR3 bases: TGCGCCAGCAGCCACCCAAAAGACAGGGGTGAAGCCAAAAACATTCAGTACTTC. Amino acid sequence: CASSHPKDRGEAKNIQYF.

This clonotype was seen many times. This chain uses TRBV29-1 with TRBJ2-3; 9 bases match TRBD2. V lost 8 bases, J lost 2 bases, and 5 bases stayed unmatched. CDR1 and CDR2 from the germline V gene are SQVTM and ANQGSEA. This CDR3 has 13 residues. The CDR3 spells CSRGTSNTDTQYF. CDR3 DNA: TGCAGCAGGGGGACTAGCAACACAGATACGCAGTATTTT.

This clonotype was recorded a few times. The rearrangement links TRBV18 to TRBJ2-7; D gene unclear. Germline V lookup: CDR1 KGHSH, CDR2 LQKENI. The V and J ends lost 3 bases and 0 bases respectively, with 9 bases between them. CDR3 length: 14 amino acids. CDR3 bases: TGTGCCAGCTCACCGGAGCTAAACTCCTACGAGCAGTACTTC. Protein: CASSPELNSYEQYF.